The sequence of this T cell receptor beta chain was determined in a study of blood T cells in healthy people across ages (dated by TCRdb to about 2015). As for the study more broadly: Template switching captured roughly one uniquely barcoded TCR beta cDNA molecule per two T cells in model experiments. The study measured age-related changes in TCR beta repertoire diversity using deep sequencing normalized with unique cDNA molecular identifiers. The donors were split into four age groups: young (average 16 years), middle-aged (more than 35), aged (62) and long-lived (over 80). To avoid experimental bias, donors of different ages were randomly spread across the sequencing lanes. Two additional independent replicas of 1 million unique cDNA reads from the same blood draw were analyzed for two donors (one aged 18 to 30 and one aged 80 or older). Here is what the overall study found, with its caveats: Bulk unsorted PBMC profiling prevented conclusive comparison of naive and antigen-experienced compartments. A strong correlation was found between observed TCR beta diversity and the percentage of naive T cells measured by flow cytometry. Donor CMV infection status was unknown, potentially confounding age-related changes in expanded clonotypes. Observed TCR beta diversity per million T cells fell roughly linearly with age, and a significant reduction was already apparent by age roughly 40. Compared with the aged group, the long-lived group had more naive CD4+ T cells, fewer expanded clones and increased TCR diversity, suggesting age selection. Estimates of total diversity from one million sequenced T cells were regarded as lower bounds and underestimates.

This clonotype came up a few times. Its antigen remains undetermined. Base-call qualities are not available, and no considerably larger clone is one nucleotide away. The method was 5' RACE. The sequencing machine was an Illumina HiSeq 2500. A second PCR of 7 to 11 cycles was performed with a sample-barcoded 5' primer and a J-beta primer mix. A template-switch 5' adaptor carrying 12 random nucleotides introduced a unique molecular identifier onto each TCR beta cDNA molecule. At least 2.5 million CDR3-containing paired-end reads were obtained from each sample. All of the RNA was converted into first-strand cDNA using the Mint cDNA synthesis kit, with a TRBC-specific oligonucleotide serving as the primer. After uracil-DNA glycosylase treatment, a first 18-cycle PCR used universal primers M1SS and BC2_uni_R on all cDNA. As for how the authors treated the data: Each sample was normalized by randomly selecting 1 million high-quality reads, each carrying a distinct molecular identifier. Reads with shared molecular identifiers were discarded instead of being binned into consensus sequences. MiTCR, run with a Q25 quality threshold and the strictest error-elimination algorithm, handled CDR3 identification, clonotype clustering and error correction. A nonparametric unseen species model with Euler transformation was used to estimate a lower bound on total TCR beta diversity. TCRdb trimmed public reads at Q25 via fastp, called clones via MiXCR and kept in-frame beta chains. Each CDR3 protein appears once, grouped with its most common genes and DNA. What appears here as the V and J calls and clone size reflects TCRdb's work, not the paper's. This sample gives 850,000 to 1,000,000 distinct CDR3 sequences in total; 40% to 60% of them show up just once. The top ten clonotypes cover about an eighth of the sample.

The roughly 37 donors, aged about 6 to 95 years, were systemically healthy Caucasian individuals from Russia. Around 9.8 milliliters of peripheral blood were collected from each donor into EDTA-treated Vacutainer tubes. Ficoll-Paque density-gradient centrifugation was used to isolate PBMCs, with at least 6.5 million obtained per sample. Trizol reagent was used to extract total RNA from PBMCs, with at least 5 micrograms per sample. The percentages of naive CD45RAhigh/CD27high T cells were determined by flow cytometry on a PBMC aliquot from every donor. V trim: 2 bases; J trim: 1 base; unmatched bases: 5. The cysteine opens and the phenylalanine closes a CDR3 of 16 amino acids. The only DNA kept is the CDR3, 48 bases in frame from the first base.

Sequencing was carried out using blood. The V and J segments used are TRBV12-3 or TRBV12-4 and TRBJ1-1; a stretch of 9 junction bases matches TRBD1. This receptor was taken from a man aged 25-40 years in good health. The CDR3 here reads CASSLTPGQGNTEAFF. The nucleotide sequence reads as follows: TGTGCCAGCAGTTTAACCCCGGGACAGGGGAACACTGAAGCTTTCTTT.